A single sample is the source of the 26 T cell receptor beta chains below, sequenced in a study of identifying expanded T cells in peripheral blood. The data were produced by immunoSEQ multiplex PCR, yet TCRdb's version contains in-frame clones alone and is incomplete. Of more than 80,000 clones in the sample, roughly 88% were seen once. The source material was blood. The receptors here all came from a person between 18 and 75 years old in good health.

The chain couples TRBV9 to TRBJ1-3, with TRBD1 as a possible D gene (6 bases). V lost 2 bases and J 1 base, leaving 10 bases between the germline ends. The CDR3 covers 15 residues. Germline V gene data show CDR1 as SGDLS and CDR2 as YYNGEE. The CDR3 here is CASSVGQGSGNTIYF. CDR3 sequence (DNA): TGTGCCAGCAGCGTTGGGCAGGGGTCTGGAAACACCATATATTTT.

CDR3 DNA sequence: TGTGCCAGCAGCTTCGGACAGGGGGCCGACTATGGCTACACCTTC. This gives the protein CASSFGQGADYGYTF. V gene TRBV9 combines with J gene TRBJ1-2; TRBD1 agrees at 11 bases. This CDR3 comprises 15 residues. The V segment lost 4 bases and the J segment 3 bases; nucleotides outside the gene matches: 5. CDR1 and CDR2 (germline): SGDLS, YYNGEE.

The V and J genes are TRBV7-2 and TRBJ2-7; 7 bases map to TRBD1. V was pared by 1 base and J by 7 bases, with 7 bases of the junction left unmatched. The germline CDR1 and CDR2 sequences are SGHTA and FQGNSA. This CDR3 has 14 amino acids. The CDR3 DNA reads TGTGCCAGCAGCTTAGACGAGGGGGCTTGGGAGCAGTACTTC. Translated: CASSLDEGAWEQYF.

The table lists this clone with many counts. The chain couples TRBV5-1 to TRBJ1-6; D gene ambiguous. Trimming left V 4 bases short and J 0 bases short, with 8 bases between. Germline V gene data show CDR1 as SGHRS and CDR2 as YFSETQ. The CDR3 is made up of 15 amino acids. The CDR3 region is CASSHSNSYNSPLHF. The CDR3 nucleotides are TGCGCCAGCAGCCACTCAAACTCCTATAATTCACCCCTCCACTTT.

The chain employs TRBV30 and TRBJ2-7; D unclear. The CDR3 is 11 residues long. Germline CDR1 GTSNPN, CDR2 SVGIG (reference sequence). The V gene lost 5 bases and the J gene lost 4 bases, with 9 bases spanning the gap. CDR3 protein: CAWSRPYEQYF. The CDR3 DNA reads TGTGCCTGGTCTCGACCATACGAGCAGTACTTC.

The gene calls are TRBV4-1 and TRBJ2-1; perhaps TRBD2 as D (5 bases). Between the trimmed V and J ends, which lost 2 bases and 0 bases, there was a span of 14 bases. CDR3 length: 17 residues. Germline V gene lookup returns CDR1 MGHRA and CDR2 YSYEKL. CDR3 loop: CASSQQLGLGSYNEQFF. CDR3 DNA sequence: TGCGCCAGCAGCCAACAACTTGGACTCGGCTCCTACAATGAGCAGTTCTTC.

The rearrangement uses TRBV9 and TRBJ1-1, with D unclear. The V and J ends lost 1 base and 5 bases respectively, with 15 bases between them. This CDR3 contains 15 residues. The germline CDR1 and CDR2 sequences are SGDLS and YYNGEE. For the CDR3, the DNA is TGTGCCAGCAGCGTAAACTGGGTGGGAGCGACTGAAGCTTTCTTT. Residues: CASSVNWVGATEAFF.

The chain employs TRBV5-4 and TRBJ2-3; TRBD2 aligns across 10 bases. Germline loops: CDR1 SGHNT, CDR2 YYREEE (reference sequence). The CDR3 runs 17 residues. V trimming: 4 bases; J trimming: 5 bases; junction bases outside the gene matches: 13. The CDR3, as DNA: TGTGCCAGCAGCCGGAGCGGGGGGGCCTTGTATAAAGATACGCAGTATTTT. Amino acids: CASSRSGGALYKDTQYF.

As to this clone: Other nucleotide sequences from this sample produce the same CDR3. This chain uses TRBV29-1 with TRBJ1-1; 7 bases line up with TRBD1. The CDR3 is 12 residues long. The trim removed 4 bases at V and 4 bases at J, leaving 3 bases unmatched. Germline V gene sequence: CDR1 SQVTM, CDR2 ANQGSEA. CDR3: CSVVTGATEAFF. DNA of the CDR3: TGCAGCGTTGTAACAGGGGCCACTGAAGCTTTCTTT.

The chain is built from TRBV9 and TRBJ1-5; 9 nucleotides match TRBD1. V lost 3 bases, J lost 5 bases, and 9 bases stayed unmatched. Germline V gene data show CDR1 as SGDLS and CDR2 as YYNGEE. The CDR3 contains 16 residues. Here the CDR3 DNA reads TGTGCCAGCAGCGGCCGGGACAGGGCGGAGGATCAGCCCCAGCATTTT. Its protein is CASSGRDRAEDQPQHF.

A few counts support this clone. The chain joins TRBV6-1 to TRBJ2-7; tentative D call: TRBD2 (5 bases). CDR3 length equals 12 residues. Trimming removed 5 bases from V and 3 bases from J, with 8 bases in between. The germline gives CDR1 MNHNS, CDR2 SASEGT. The CDR3 spells CASSLLDYEQYF. In DNA form, the CDR3 reads TGTGCCAGCAGTTTACTAGACTACGAGCAGTACTTC.

The chain joins TRBV11-2 to TRBJ2-1; 7 positions match TRBD1. This CDR3 has 15 amino acids. Trimming cost V 1 base and J 4 bases; bases outside gene matches: 4. CDR1 is SGHAT, CDR2 FQNNGV, per germline. CDR3 DNA: TGTGCCAGCAGCTTAGTCGACAGGGCGTACAATGAGCAGTTCTTC. It is translated as CASSLVDRAYNEQFF.

The chain joins TRBV18 to TRBJ2-2; 8 bases align to TRBD2. Trimming at V came to 2 bases and at J to 5 bases, leaving 7 bases not matched to a gene. CDR3 length: 16 amino acids. Germline values: CDR1 KGHSH, CDR2 LQKENI. CDR3 loop: CASSPSIRLATGELFF. CDR3 sequence (DNA): TGTGCCAGCTCACCAAGCATCAGACTAGCGACCGGGGAGCTGTTTTTT.

This chain uses TRBV6-4 with TRBJ2-7; 9 bases line up with TRBD1. Germline CDR1 reads MRHNA; CDR2 reads SNTAGT. V lost 5 bases and J lost 6; bases outside the gene matches: 8. The CDR3 is 14 residues long. The CDR3 sequence is CASSPPGQGSEQYF. In DNA, the CDR3 is TGTGCCAGCAGTCCTCCGGGACAGGGCTCCGAGCAGTACTTC.

This chain uses TRBV19 with TRBJ1-1; D gene unclear. Germline CDR1 is LNHDA and CDR2 is SQIVND (reference sequence). V gave up 5 bases and J gave up 1 base, with 14 bases separating them. The length of the CDR3 is 15 residues. The CDR3 DNA reads TGTGCCAGTAGTCACCCTTCGGCCAGGAACACTGAAGCTTTCTTT. This encodes CASSHPSARNTEAFF.

CDR3 sequence: CATSRGPSSGYEQYF. CDR3 coding DNA: TGTGCCACCAGCAGAGGCCCTAGCTCCGGCTACGAGCAGTACTTC. V is TRBV15 and J is TRBJ2-7, with D perhaps matching TRBD2 (5 bases). Germline V gives CDR1 LNHNV, CDR2 YYDKDF (reference sequence). V was trimmed by 1 base and J by 3 bases, leaving 13 bases between them. The CDR3 length is 15 residues.

CDR3 loop: CASSLDRAYQETQYF. In nucleotides, the CDR3 is TGTGCCAGCAGCTTGGACAGGGCGTACCAAGAGACCCAGTACTTC. The genes are TRBV5-6 and TRBJ2-5; maybe TRBD1 (6 bases). Deletions cut 0 bases from V and 0 bases from J, with 9 bases between. The CDR3 has 15 amino acids. Germline V CDR1 and CDR2: SGHDT, YYEEEE.

The sample holds one count of this clone. The genes are TRBV6-1 and TRBJ1-5; D gene ambiguous. V was cut by 3 bases and J by 5 bases, with 8 bases left in between. The CDR3 consists of 13 residues. CDR1 and CDR2 from the germline V gene are MNHNS and SASEGT. The CDR3 spells CASSDPGDQPQHF. Here the CDR3 DNA reads TGTGCCAGCAGTGACCCCGGCGATCAGCCCCAGCATTTT.

The V gene is TRBV5-1, the J gene TRBJ1-2; 7 nucleotides line up with TRBD1. The CDR3 is 15 amino acids. Germline lookup yields CDR1 SGHRS and CDR2 YFSETQ. With V trimmed by 4 bases and J by 9 bases, 15 bases remained unmatched. CDR3 nucleotide sequence: TGCGCCAGCAGCCCAGGGAGGACAGGCGATTTACGCTACACCTTC. Protein sequence: CASSPGRTGDLRYTF.

This sequence joins TRBV5-4 and TRBJ2-5; 9 bases align to TRBD2. Germline CDR1 is SGHNT and CDR2 is YYREEE (reference sequence). V lost 3 bases to trimming and J lost 11 bases; unmatched junction nucleotides: 5. The CDR3 is 12 amino acids. The CDR3 DNA reads TGTGCCAGCAGCTCGTTAGCGGGAGTGCAGTACTTC. Translating gives CASSSLAGVQYF.

The V and J genes are TRBV30 and TRBJ1-1; TRBD1 might be the D (6 bases). Trimming cost V 4 bases and J 1 base, with 13 bases left between them. Germline values: CDR1 GTSNPN, CDR2 SVGIG (reference sequence). This CDR3 has 14 residues. The CDR3 DNA follows: TGTGCCTGGATCCAGGACAGAGCGAACACTGAAGCTTTCTTT. Amino acids: CAWIQDRANTEAFF.

This clone showed up just once. The genes are TRBV29-1 and TRBJ1-2; no firm D call. Trimming stripped 7 bases from V and 2 bases from J, with 11 bases between. In germline, CDR1 is SQVTM, CDR2 ANQGSEA. The CDR3 is 12 amino acids. CDR3 sequence (DNA): TGCAGCGGTGCAACTGGGAACTATGGCTACACCTTC. Amino acid sequence: CSGATGNYGYTF.

V usage is TRBV30 and J usage is TRBJ2-7; 10 nucleotides match TRBD1. Trimming at V came to 7 bases and at J to 1 base, leaving 7 bases not matched to a gene. CDR1 and CDR2 (germline): GTSNPN, SVGIG (reference sequence). The CDR3 loop spans 14 amino acids. CDR3 region: CASEGQGFSYEQYF. The CDR3, as DNA: TGTGCCTCCGAGGGACAGGGGTTTTCCTACGAGCAGTACTTC.

The rearrangement uses TRBV18 and TRBJ2-5; 10 bases match TRBD2. Germline values: CDR1 KGHSH, CDR2 LQKENI. V gave up 10 bases and J gave up 5 bases; unmatched junction bases: 7. The CDR3 runs to 13 residues. The chain's CDR3 is CATSETSGETQYF. The CDR3 DNA is TGTGCCACCAGCGAGACTAGCGGGGAGACCCAGTACTTC.

The V gene is TRBV5-1, the J gene TRBJ2-1; D not certain. The V end lost 0 bases, the J end lost 5 bases, and 12 bases lay between the germline ends. The germline V gene encodes CDR1 SGHRS and CDR2 YFSETQ. The CDR3 runs 15 residues. The CDR3 here is CASSLELYEDNEQFF. In nucleotides, the CDR3 is TGCGCCAGCAGCTTGGAACTATATGAAGACAATGAGCAGTTCTTC.

The chain couples TRBV7-2 to TRBJ2-6, with D perhaps TRBD1 (6 bases). Germline-derived CDR1 and CDR2 are SGHTA and FQGNSA. V was trimmed by 4 bases and J by 0 bases, leaving 16 bases between them. The CDR3 consists of 18 residues. The CDR3 sequence: CASSSLPDSTSGANVLTF. As DNA, the CDR3 is TGTGCCAGCAGCTCCCTACCGGACAGTACCTCTGGGGCCAACGTCCTGACTTTC.